The 15 T cell receptor beta chains reported below all come from one sample, sequenced in a study of T cells in Graves' hyperthyroidism and ophthalmopathy. TCR beta CDR3 regions were amplified from RNA. Primed by the HTBI set, a first-round RT-PCR was run on the TCR CDR3. MiXCR, run by TCRdb on the multiplex PCR reads, gives a single entry per CDR3 protein. The repertoire holds a few hundred thousand distinct CDR3 sequences, 20% to 25% seen once, with under 65% in the top ten. The sample consisted of blood. The source of these receptors is a man in his thirties or forties with Graves' ophthalmopathy.

The rearrangement joins TRBV12-5 to TRBJ2-1; 8 bases map to TRBD2. The CDR3 consists of 15 residues. The germline V gene has CDR1 LGHNT and CDR2 FRNRAP. V trimming: 0 bases; J trimming: 6 bases; junction bases outside the gene matches: 4. The CDR3: CASGLVSSGSNEQFF. The CDR3 DNA follows: TGTGCTAGTGGTTTGGTATCGAGCGGGAGCAATGAGCAGTTCTTC.

CDR3 bases: TGTGCCATCAGTTTTAACCTATTTCAAGAGACCCAGTACTTC. Translation gives CAISFNLFQETQYF. The rearrangement joins TRBV10-3 to TRBJ2-5; D ambiguous. CDR1 ENHRY and CDR2 SYGVKD come from the germline V gene. Trimming took off 5 bases at V and 2 bases at J, with 12 bases between the two ends. This CDR3 region has 14 residues.

This chain uses TRBV7-8 with TRBJ1-6; D unclear. Germline CDR1 reads SGHVS; CDR2 reads FQNEAQ. V lost 0 bases, J lost 6 bases, and 12 bases lay in between. The CDR3 loop spans 16 amino acids. CDR3 in amino acids: CASSLARYGLNSPLHF. CDR3 DNA sequence: TGTGCCAGCAGCTTAGCGCGGTACGGACTTAATTCACCCCTCCACTTT.

CDR3 in amino acids: CATSETKGRGGTGELFF. In DNA form, the CDR3 reads TGTGCCACCAGTGAGACTAAGGGCAGGGGAGGAACCGGGGAGCTGTTTTTT. This chain uses TRBV24-1 with TRBJ2-2, with D perhaps TRBD1 or TRBD2 (6 bases each). The CDR3 totals 17 residues. Trimming took off 4 bases at V and 5 bases at J, with 19 bases between the two ends. Germline V lookup: CDR1 KGHDR, CDR2 SFDVKD.

The chain recombines TRBV15 with TRBJ2-2, with 10 nucleotides matching TRBD2. Germline V CDR1 and CDR2: LNHNV, YYDKDF (reference sequence). J gave up 8 bases and V 8 bases, and 2 bases lay outside the gene matches. This CDR3 region has 12 residues. The CDR3: CATLSGRGELFF. The CDR3 nucleotides read TGTGCCACCCTTAGCGGGAGGGGGGAGCTGTTTTTT. The full variable domain, with the rest looked up from reference TRBV15 and TRBJ2-2, is DAMVIQNPRYQVTQFGKPVTLSCSQTLNHNVMYWYQQKSSQAPKLLFHYYDKDFNNEADTPDNFQSRRPNTSFCFLDIRSPGLGDTAMYLCATLSGRGELFFGEGSRLTVL.

The chain links TRBV10-2 to TRBJ2-7; D assignment may be TRBD1 or TRBD2 (5 bases each). The CDR3 totals 12 residues. CDR1 WSHSY and CDR2 SAAADI come from the germline V gene. The V and J ends lost 4 bases and 3 bases respectively, with 7 bases between them. This chain's CDR3 is CASSGDVYEQYF. CDR3 sequence (DNA): TGCGCCAGCAGTGGGGACGTCTACGAGCAGTACTTC.

This clonotype turned up a few times. The genes are TRBV5-1 and TRBJ2-3, with D maybe TRBD1 (6 bases). The CDR3 sequence is 15 residues long. Trimming shortened V by 4 bases and J by 1 base, and 13 bases separated the two germline ends. The germline V gene has CDR1 SGHRS and CDR2 YFSETQ. In DNA form, the CDR3 reads TGCGCCAGCAGCCAGGACAGCTTTCGCACAGATACGCAGTATTTT. It encodes CASSQDSFRTDTQYF.

This clonotype was seen ten or more times. The chain links TRBV11-3 to TRBJ2-3; no reliable D call. CDR3 length: 13 residues. Germline lookup yields CDR1 SGHNT and CDR2 YENEEA. V lost 7 bases and J 2 bases, leaving 10 bases between the germline ends. In DNA, the CDR3 is TGTGCCAGCACTCCCCAGTCCACAGATACGCAGTATTTT. This gives the protein CASTPQSTDTQYF.

V gene TRBV14 combines with J gene TRBJ2-1, with D unclear. Germline V gene lookup returns CDR1 SGHDN and CDR2 FVKESK. V was cut by 8 bases and J by 0 bases, with 14 bases left in between. CDR3 length equals 15 residues. Written as DNA, the CDR3 is TGTGCCAGCGGTGTGACGGTTGGCTCCTACAATGAGCAGTTCTTC. Amino acid sequence: CASGVTVGSYNEQFF.

The V gene is TRBV7-9, the J gene TRBJ2-5; 13 bases are a match to TRBD2. The CDR3 consists of 18 residues. Germline lookup yields CDR1 SEHNR and CDR2 FQNEAQ (reference sequence). V shed 1 base and J 2 bases; nucleotides not matched to a gene: 7. The DNA of the CDR3 is TGTGCCAGCAGCTTAGGACTAGCGGGGGGCCCCTCGCAAGAGACCCAGTACTTC. This gives the protein CASSLGLAGGPSQETQYF.

The sample holds a few counts of this clonotype. The chain joins TRBV20-1 to TRBJ2-7, with D perhaps matching TRBD1 or TRBD2 (5 bases each). V was cut by 6 bases and J by 3 bases, with 18 bases left in between. The CDR3 totals 14 residues. The V gene's germline CDR1 is DFQATT and CDR2 SNEGSKA (reference sequence). Written as DNA, the CDR3 is TGCAGTGCCATCCCCCGGGACGAAGGCTACGAGCAGTACTTC. It yields the protein CSAIPRDEGYEQYF.

The chain recombines TRBV28 with TRBJ2-1; no firm D call. Germline values: CDR1 MDHEN, CDR2 SYDVKM. Trimming took 4 bases from V and 3 from J, leaving 7 bases between them. This CDR3 has 13 amino acids. CDR3 in amino acids: CASSSDFYNEQFF. The CDR3 DNA follows: TGTGCCAGCAGTTCTGATTTCTACAATGAGCAGTTCTTC.

The chain has TRBV9 and TRBJ1-3; D not resolved. V shed 0 bases and J shed 0 bases, with 16 bases lying between them. Germline CDR1 SGDLS, CDR2 YYNGEE. This CDR3 has 18 amino acids. The CDR3 nucleotides are TGTGCCAGCAGCGTAGACCTTCGGCGAGGGAGCTCTGGAAACACCATATATTTT. Amino acid sequence: CASSVDLRRGSSGNTIYF.

This clonotype was seen more than once but under ten times. The V call is TRBV20-1, the J call TRBJ2-7; D gene unclear. The CDR3 spans 12 residues. The V end was cut by 0 bases, the J end by 8 bases, with 11 bases between. Germline V gene sequence: CDR1 DFQATT, CDR2 SNEGSKA (reference sequence). The CDR3 protein is CSARDTRPQQYF. The CDR3 nucleotides read TGCAGTGCTAGAGATACGAGGCCCCAGCAGTACTTC.

There are many counts of this clonotype. The chain joins TRBV13 to TRBJ1-1; no clear D gene. Trimming shortened V by 5 bases and J by 3 bases, and 7 bases separated the two germline ends. Germline V lookup: CDR1 PRHDT, CDR2 FYEKMQ (reference sequence). This CDR3 region has 12 residues. CDR3: CASSGPDTEAFF. CDR3 DNA: TGTGCCAGCAGCGGACCGGACACTGAAGCTTTCTTT. Full variable domain (missing parts from reference TRBV13 and TRBJ1-1): AAGVIQSPRHLIKEKRETATLKCYPIPRHDTVYWYQQGPGQDPQFLISFYEKMQSDKGSIPDRFSAQQFSDYHSELNMSSLELGDSALYFCASSGPDTEAFFGQGTRLTVV.